The 28 T cell receptor beta chains presented below share a single source sample, sequenced in a study of early T cells in non-severe SARS-CoV-2 infection. TCRdb independently ran MiXCR on the 5' RACE reads; one entry per CDR3 protein. The data hold roughly 120,000 distinct CDR3 sequences, with 10% to 15% observed a single time. The sequencing here drew on whole blood, taken at baseline. These TCRs come from an adult who was a healthcare worker with PCR-confirmed SARS-CoV-2 infection or an uninfected control (not recorded which).

This clonotype has just a few counts. The gene calls are TRBV18 and TRBJ2-3; D might be TRBD1 or TRBD2, each matching 5 bases. The CDR3 contains 16 residues. From germline, CDR1 is KGHSH and CDR2 LQKENI. The V and J ends lost 0 bases and 0 bases respectively, with 10 bases between them. The CDR3: CASSPPGRESTDTQYF. CDR3 sequence (DNA): TGTGCCAGCTCACCACCGGGACGAGAGAGCACAGATACGCAGTATTTT.

This clonotype was picked up a small number of times. The V gene is TRBV20-1, the J gene TRBJ2-1; TRBD2 aligns across 10 bases. Germline-derived CDR1 and CDR2 are DFQATT and SNEGSKA (reference sequence). V was pared by 2 bases and J by 4 bases, with 5 bases of the junction left unmatched. The CDR3 contains 15 residues. CDR3 amino acids: CSARSLAGEYNEQFF. The DNA for the CDR3 is TGCAGTGCTAGATCCCTAGCGGGGGAGTACAATGAGCAGTTCTTC.

This clonotype has just a few counts. The V gene is TRBV25-1, the J gene TRBJ2-1; 10 positions agree with TRBD1. Per the germline V gene, CDR1 is MGHDK and CDR2 is SYGVNS. The ends lost 2 bases at V and 7 bases at J; junction bases unmatched: 5. The CDR3 runs to 15 residues. The CDR3 DNA reads TGTGCCAGCAGTGAACCGGGACAGGGGAAAAATGAGCAGTTCTTC. Its translation: CASSEPGQGKNEQFF. Full variable domain (rest looked up from reference TRBV25-1 and TRBJ2-1): EADIYQTPRYLVIGTGKKITLECSQTMGHDKMYWYQQDPGMELHLIHYSYGVNSTEKGDLSSESTVSRIRTEHFPLTLESARPSHTSQYLCASSEPGQGKNEQFFGPGTRLTVL.

A few counts support this clonotype. V and J are TRBV12-3 or TRBV12-4 and TRBJ2-1; D could derive from TRBD1 or TRBD2 (5 bases each). Between the trimmed V and J ends, which lost 7 bases and 7 bases, there was a span of 23 bases. This CDR3 contains 16 residues. The CDR3 sequence: CASTQVEGQARNEQFF. CDR3 nucleotides: TGTGCCAGCACTCAGGTCGAGGGGCAGGCAAGGAATGAGCAGTTCTTC.

This clonotype was seen only a few times. V is TRBV5-4 and J is TRBJ2-7; the D call may be TRBD1 or TRBD2 (5 bases each). The CDR3 is made up of 13 amino acids. The V and J ends lost 4 bases and 2 bases respectively, with 10 bases between them. Per germline, CDR1 SGHNT and CDR2 YYREEE (reference sequence). CDR3 sequence reads: CASSVGRTYEQYF. DNA of the CDR3: TGTGCCAGCAGCGTGGGACGTACCTACGAGCAGTACTTC.

The table lists this clonotype with many counts. J is TRBJ2-1 and V is TRBV24-1, with 9 bases lining up with TRBD1. V trimming: 6 bases; J trimming: 4 bases; junction bases outside the gene matches: 9. The germline gives CDR1 KGHDR, CDR2 SFDVKD. The length of the CDR3 is 16 residues. CDR3 sequence reads: CATSPSGTGTYNEQFF. CDR3 nucleotides: TGTGCCACCAGTCCCTCCGGGACAGGGACGTACAATGAGCAGTTCTTC.

The gene calls are TRBV3-1 and TRBJ2-7; a weak D match, TRBD2 (6 bases). This CDR3 has 15 residues. Trimming cost V 4 bases and J 2 bases, with 15 bases left between them. Germline V lookup: CDR1 LGHDT, CDR2 YNNKEL (reference sequence). The CDR3 region has the DNA TGTGCCAGCAGCCGGGGGGTGGCGGACACCTACGAGCAGTACTTC. Amino acid sequence: CASSRGVADTYEQYF.

This clonotype was recorded a few times. The chain recombines TRBV5-1 with TRBJ2-7; perhaps TRBD1 as D (6 bases). CDR1 and CDR2 (germline): SGHRS, YFSETQ. This CDR3 contains 15 residues. Trimming took off 4 bases at V and 2 bases at J, with 16 bases between the two ends. CDR3 nucleotide sequence: TGCGCCAGCAGCCTCGGGACACTTCTCCCCTACGAGCAGTACTTC. This translates into CASSLGTLLPYEQYF.

The table lists this clonotype with many counts. The V gene is TRBV7-3, the J gene TRBJ2-2; 8 bases agree with TRBD1. The CDR3 is made up of 17 amino acids. Unmatched junction bases numbered 12, after V lost 5 bases and J lost 4 bases. Germline CDR1 is SGHTA and CDR2 is FQGTGA. CDR3 in DNA: TGTGCCAGCAGCACTAGGACAGGGAAAGGATCCACCGGGGAGCTGTTTTTT. Translated, it gives CASSTRTGKGSTGELFF.

The sample holds many counts of this clonotype. The V gene is TRBV5-1, the J gene TRBJ2-1; no definite D call. The V end was cut by 3 bases, the J end by 4 bases, with 14 bases between. The CDR3 has 15 residues. Looked up from germline, CDR1 is SGHRS and CDR2 is YFSETQ. This chain's CDR3 is CASSSRGSRYNEQFF. Here the CDR3 DNA reads TGCGCCAGCAGCTCCCGAGGCTCTCGTTACAATGAGCAGTTCTTC.

Points on this clonotype: The conserved closing phenylalanine or tryptophan is absent in this CDR3, likely reflecting a read error. This sequence joins TRBV30 and TRBJ1-4; 7 nucleotides agree with TRBD1. With V trimmed by 1 base and J by 6 bases, 11 bases remained unmatched. The CDR3 runs 16 residues. Germline CDR1 is GTSNPN and CDR2 is SVGIG (reference sequence). CDR3 DNA: TGTGCCTGGAGTGCCAAGACAGGGAAGGCGTATGAAAAACTGTTTTAT. It specifies CAWSAKTGKAYEKLFY.

This chain connects TRBV20-1 to TRBJ2-7, with 10 bases that match TRBD2. The V segment lost 1 base and the J segment 2 bases; nucleotides outside the gene matches: 5. The germline gives CDR1 DFQATT, CDR2 SNEGSKA (reference sequence). The CDR3 loop spans 15 amino acids. The CDR3 spells CSARGTSGPTYEQYF. The CDR3 nucleotides read TGCAGTGCTAGAGGGACTAGCGGCCCCACCTACGAGCAGTACTTC.

Ten or more counts support this clonotype. This chain connects TRBV14 to TRBJ1-1; the D is unclear. The germline V gene encodes CDR1 SGHDN and CDR2 FVKESK. The CDR3 extends over 13 amino acids. Trimming removed 4 bases from V and 5 bases from J, with 11 bases in between. The CDR3 is CASSLTSGTEAFF. CDR3 coding DNA: TGTGCCAGCAGCCTGACAAGCGGTACTGAAGCTTTCTTT.

This chain uses TRBV20-1 with TRBJ1-5; weak D call: TRBD1 (5 bases). The CDR3 runs 15 residues. Trimming cost V 1 base and J 2 bases, with 12 bases left between them. Germline V CDR1 and CDR2: DFQATT, SNEGSKA (reference sequence). This CDR3 is CSARGGETGNQPQHF. The CDR3 nucleotides are TGCAGTGCTAGAGGAGGGGAGACGGGCAATCAGCCCCAGCATTTT.

The chain recombines TRBV7-6 with TRBJ2-1; D is perhaps TRBD2 (5 bases). The V gene's germline CDR1 is SGHVS and CDR2 FNYEAQ. The CDR3 is 17 residues long. Trimming removed 5 bases at V and 4 bases at J, with 21 bases between. The CDR3 loop is CASSPDGVGSGYNEQFF. The CDR3 DNA follows: TGTGCCAGCAGCCCCGACGGGGTGGGATCGGGTTACAATGAGCAGTTCTTC.

This sequence joins TRBV9 and TRBJ2-3; D ambiguous. CDR1 SGDLS and CDR2 YYNGEE come from the germline V gene. CDR3 length: 12 amino acids. Trimming cost V 4 bases and J 5 bases, with 8 bases left between them. Written as DNA, the CDR3 is TGTGCCAGCAGCTCCCGAAAAGATACGCAGTATTTT. It translates to CASSSRKDTQYF. Using reference TRBV9 and TRBJ2-3 for the parts outside the CDR3, the full variable domain is DSGVTQTPKHLITATGQRVTLRCSPRSGDLSVYWYQQSLDQGLQFLIQYYNGEERAKGNILERFSAQQFPDLHSELNLSSLELGDSALYFCASSSRKDTQYFGPGTRLTVL.

The chain is built from TRBV10-3 and TRBJ2-3; weak D call: TRBD2 (5 bases). The germline V and J ends were trimmed by 8 bases and 0 bases, with 12 bases remaining between them. Germline V gene data show CDR1 as ENHRY and CDR2 as SYGVKD. CDR3 length equals 14 residues. In DNA form, the CDR3 reads TGTGCCATCCGCACTCTAGCTAGCACAGATACGCAGTATTTT. Protein sequence: CAIRTLASTDTQYF.

The rearrangement uses TRBV10-3 and TRBJ1-1, with 10 bases identical to TRBD1. Germline trimming cut 0 bases from V and 5 bases from J; bases unmatched to any gene: 9. The CDR3 is made up of 17 amino acids. Germline V gene lookup returns CDR1 ENHRY and CDR2 SYGVKD. The CDR3 DNA reads TGTGCCATCAGTGAGTCCGACAGGGGGCTAGCGAGTACTGAAGCTTTCTTT. It specifies CAISESDRGLASTEAFF.

The chain couples TRBV10-3 to TRBJ2-5; no definite D call. The V end lost 8 bases, the J end lost 1 base, and 11 bases lay between the germline ends. Germline CDR1 ENHRY, CDR2 SYGVKD. The CDR3 contains 13 residues. The DNA for the CDR3 is TGTGCCATCTCAGGTTCGGGCCAAGAGACCCAGTACTTC. Its protein is CAISGSGQETQYF.

This sequence joins TRBV6-6 and TRBJ2-4; D is uncertain. V was cut by 4 bases and J by 8 bases, with 9 bases left in between. Germline V gene lookup returns CDR1 MNHNY and CDR2 SVGAGI (reference sequence). This CDR3 is 12 amino acids long. The chain's CDR3 is CASSFGPDIQYF. The CDR3 nucleotides are TGTGCCAGCAGTTTCGGTCCGGACATTCAGTACTTC.

This clonotype has a count of ten or more. The chain employs TRBV12-3 or TRBV12-4 and TRBJ1-3; D call uncertain. This CDR3 is built from 17 residues. V was trimmed by 3 bases and J by 0 bases, leaving 15 bases between them. The CDR3 DNA is TGTGCCAGCAGTTTCCTAGAACTCCGATACTCTGGAAACACCATATATTTT. Its translation: CASSFLELRYSGNTIYF.

This clonotype occurred a few times. This chain uses TRBV4-1 with TRBJ2-5; D uncertain. CDR3 length equals 13 residues. Trimming pared 1 base from V and 4 bases from J, leaving 7 bases between. Germline assignment: CDR1 MGHRA and CDR2 YSYEKL. CDR3 loop: CASSQGPLETQYF. CDR3 nucleotide sequence: TGCGCCAGCAGCCAAGGTCCCTTAGAGACCCAGTACTTC.

The chain joins TRBV7-3 to TRBJ1-6, with D possibly TRBD1 on 6 matching bases. Germline V CDR1 and CDR2: SGHTA, FQGTGA. The CDR3 spans 15 residues. The V end lost 2 bases, the J end lost 8 bases, and 13 bases lay between the germline ends. CDR3 protein: CASSLYGQPDSPLHF. In DNA form, the CDR3 reads TGTGCCAGCAGCTTATACGGACAGCCGGATTCACCCCTCCACTTT.

This clonotype has more than one count but fewer than ten. The chain recombines TRBV5-5 with TRBJ1-1; D is unresolved. Per the germline V gene, CDR1 is SGHKS and CDR2 is YYEKEE (reference sequence). CDR3 length: 17 residues. Trimming stripped 0 bases from V and 0 bases from J, with 15 bases between. CDR3: CASSLVGTRYLNTEAFF. In DNA, the CDR3 is TGTGCCAGCAGCTTGGTCGGAACCCGCTATCTGAACACTGAAGCTTTCTTT.

This clonotype appeared a few times. This chain connects TRBV6-1 to TRBJ2-7, with D perhaps TRBD1 (5 bases). The CDR3 has 12 amino acids. Germline V lookup: CDR1 MNHNS, CDR2 SASEGT. The V end lost 6 bases, the J end lost 3 bases, and 9 bases lay between the germline ends. The DNA of the CDR3 is TGTGCCAGCAGCGACAGACTCTACGAGCAGTACTTC. It translates to CASSDRLYEQYF.

This clonotype was picked up many times. The chain links TRBV29-1 to TRBJ2-1; TRBD1 is a possible D gene (5 bases). Deletions cut 3 bases from V and 10 bases from J, with 13 bases between. The CDR3 has 12 residues. Germline V CDR1 and CDR2: SQVTM, ANQGSEA. The CDR3 nucleotides read TGCAGCGTTGACCGTCGATCAGGGGAGCAGTTCTTC. It encodes CSVDRRSGEQFF.

This clonotype came up a few times. V gene TRBV29-1 combines with J gene TRBJ1-1; D not resolved. Deletions cut 3 bases from V and 5 bases from J, with 13 bases between. This CDR3 is 13 amino acids long. Germline CDR1 SQVTM, CDR2 ANQGSEA. The CDR3 sequence is CSVDPAARTEAFF. The CDR3 DNA reads as TGCAGCGTTGACCCGGCGGCTAGGACTGAAGCTTTCTTT.

The rearrangement joins TRBV20-1 to TRBJ1-1; D uncertain. Germline CDR1 DFQATT, CDR2 SNEGSKA (reference sequence). The CDR3 is made up of 13 amino acids. Trimming shortened V by 0 bases and J by 3 bases, and 8 bases separated the two germline ends. The CDR3 spells CSAREYQYTEAFF. CDR3 DNA sequence: TGCAGTGCTAGAGAATACCAGTACACTGAAGCTTTCTTT.